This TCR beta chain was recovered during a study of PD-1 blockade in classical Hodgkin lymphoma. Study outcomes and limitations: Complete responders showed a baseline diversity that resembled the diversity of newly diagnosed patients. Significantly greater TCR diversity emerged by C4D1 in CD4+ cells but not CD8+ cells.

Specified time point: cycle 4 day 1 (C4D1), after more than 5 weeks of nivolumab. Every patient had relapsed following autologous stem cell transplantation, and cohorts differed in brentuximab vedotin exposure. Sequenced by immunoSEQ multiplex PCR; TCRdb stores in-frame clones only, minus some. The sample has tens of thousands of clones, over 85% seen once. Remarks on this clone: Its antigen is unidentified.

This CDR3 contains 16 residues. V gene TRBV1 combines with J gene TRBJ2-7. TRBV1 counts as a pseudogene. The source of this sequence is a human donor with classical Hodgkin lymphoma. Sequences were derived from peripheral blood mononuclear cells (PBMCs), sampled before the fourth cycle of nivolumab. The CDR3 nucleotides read TGCACCAGTTTAGGGCTCATACAACCACCCTTCTACGAGCAGTACTTC. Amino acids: CTSLGLIQPPFYEQYF.